Listed below are T cell receptor beta chains from one sample, sequenced in a study of blood T cell repertoires in COVID-19. Clones were read by immunoSEQ multiplex PCR, and TCRdb kept only the in-frame ones, dropping some. This sample carries more than 55,000 clones, approximately 92% of them seen once, and the ten largest clones take around 4.3%. Sequencing used peripheral blood. Receptors originate from a man aged 45 to 65 with active COVID-19. Each CDR3 is given with its conserved first and last residue. D genes are given only for firm matches. The listing skips clone size in some rows; elsewhere it reads once, few, many or a size class.

abundance: .
j_gene: TRBJ2-5
d_gene: TRBD2
v_gene: TRBV11-2
CDR3aa: CASSLEVRSGGQETQYF
CDR3nt: TGTGCCAGCAGCTTAGAAGTGAGGAGCGGGGGACAAGAGACCCAGTACTTC

abundance: .
j_gene: TRBJ2-1
d_gene: TRBD1
v_gene: TRBV9
CDR3aa: CASSTGQGTYNEQFF
CDR3nt: TGTGCCAGCAGCACGGGACAGGGTACGTACAATGAGCAGTTCTTC

abundance: .
j_gene: TRBJ2-2
d_gene: .
v_gene: TRBV7-9
CDR3aa: CALDETGELFF
CDR3nt: TGTGCTTTAGATGAAACCGGGGAGCTGTTTTTT

abundance: .
j_gene: TRBJ2-1
d_gene: TRBD2
v_gene: TRBV9
CDR3aa: CASSVSGGPYNEQFF
CDR3nt: TGTGCCAGCAGCGTATCGGGGGGGCCCTACAATGAGCAGTTCTTC

abundance: .
j_gene: TRBJ2-1
d_gene: TRBD2
v_gene: TRBV30
CDR3aa: CAHTSGGTVSYNEQFF
CDR3nt: TGTGCCCATACTAGCGGGGGGACCGTTTCCTACAATGAGCAGTTCTTC

abundance: .
j_gene: TRBJ2-7
d_gene: TRBD1
v_gene: TRBV4-1
CDR3aa: CASSQTGTGFDEQYF
CDR3nt: TGCGCCAGCAGCCAGACCGGGACAGGGTTCGACGAGCAGTACTTC

abundance: .
j_gene: TRBJ1-1
d_gene: .
v_gene: TRBV7-2
CDR3aa: CASSLAPRSAEAFF
CDR3nt: TGTGCCAGCAGCTTAGCTCCTCGGAGCGCTGAAGCTTTCTTT

abundance: .
j_gene: TRBJ1-6
d_gene: .
v_gene: TRBV5-1
CDR3aa: CASSLGGHQNSPLHF
CDR3nt: TGCGCCAGCAGCTTGGGCGGACACCAAAATTCACCCCTCCACTTT

abundance: .
j_gene: TRBJ1-6
d_gene: .
v_gene: TRBV7-8
CDR3aa: CASSPDAGTSNSPLHF
CDR3nt: TGTGCCAGCAGCCCCGATGCGGGGACCTCTAATTCACCCCTCCACTTT

abundance: once
j_gene: TRBJ1-2
d_gene: TRBD1
v_gene: TRBV4-3
CDR3aa: CASSHSWTGDYGYTF
CDR3nt: TGCGCCAGCAGCCACTCCTGGACAGGGGACTATGGCTACACCTTC

abundance: .
j_gene: TRBJ2-2
d_gene: TRBD1
v_gene: TRBV3-1/TRBV3-2
CDR3aa: CASSQVILQGANTGELFF
CDR3nt: TGTGCCAGCAGCCAGGTTATCCTACAGGGGGCGAACACCGGGGAGCTGTTTTTT

abundance: .
j_gene: TRBJ2-3
d_gene: .
v_gene: TRBV4-2
CDR3aa: CASGSGGETDTQYF
CDR3nt: TGTGCCAGCGGGAGTGGCGGAGAAACAGATACGCAGTATTTT

abundance: .
j_gene: TRBJ2-7
d_gene: TRBD1
v_gene: TRBV28
CDR3aa: CATTRGQGGYEQYF
CDR3nt: TGTGCCACCACCCGGGGACAGGGTGGCTACGAGCAGTACTTC

abundance: .
j_gene: TRBJ2-5
d_gene: .
v_gene: TRBV15
CDR3aa: CATSTTSIETQYF
CDR3nt: TGTGCCACCAGCACGACTAGTATCGAGACCCAGTACTTC

abundance: .
j_gene: TRBJ2-1
d_gene: .
v_gene: TRBV6-4
CDR3aa: CASSGRTGVGEQFF
CDR3nt: TGTGCCAGCAGTGGTCGTACGGGGGTTGGTGAGCAGTTCTTC

abundance: .
j_gene: TRBJ2-5
d_gene: TRBD2
v_gene: TRBV9
CDR3aa: CASSSTSGRALETQYF
CDR3nt: TGTGCCAGCAGCTCGACTAGCGGGAGGGCCTTGGAGACCCAGTACTTC

abundance: .
j_gene: TRBJ2-6
d_gene: .
v_gene: TRBV15
CDR3aa: CATSRDPLDSSSGANVLTF
CDR3nt: TGTGCCACCAGCAGAGATCCCCTAGACTCCTCCTCTGGGGCCAACGTCCTGACTTTC

abundance: .
j_gene: TRBJ1-6
d_gene: .
v_gene: TRBV4-1
CDR3aa: CASSLPATGPLHF
CDR3nt: TGCGCCAGCAGCCTACCTGCTACCGGACCCCTCCACTTT

abundance: once
j_gene: TRBJ1-5
d_gene: .
v_gene: TRBV6-1
CDR3aa: CASSEQGGNQPQHF
CDR3nt: TGTGCCAGCAGTGAACAGGGTGGAAATCAGCCCCAGCATTTT

abundance: .
j_gene: TRBJ2-2
d_gene: TRBD2
v_gene: TRBV27
CDR3aa: CASSMGLAGYTGELFF
CDR3nt: TGTGCCAGCAGTATGGGACTAGCGGGTTACACCGGGGAGCTGTTTTTT

abundance: .
j_gene: TRBJ2-3
d_gene: TRBD2
v_gene: TRBV18
CDR3aa: CASSPSGGARADTQYF
CDR3nt: TGTGCCAGCTCACCGAGCGGGGGGGCGCGGGCAGATACGCAGTATTTT

abundance: .
j_gene: TRBJ1-1
d_gene: .
v_gene: TRBV6-1
CDR3aa: CASSERENTEAFF
CDR3nt: TGTGCCAGCAGTGAACGAGAGAACACTGAAGCTTTCTTT

abundance: .
j_gene: TRBJ2-1
d_gene: TRBD2
v_gene: TRBV6-5
CDR3aa: CASSYSGTSGHNEQFF
CDR3nt: TGTGCCAGCAGTTACTCCGGGACTAGCGGACACAATGAGCAGTTCTTC

abundance: .
j_gene: TRBJ2-7
d_gene: TRBD2
v_gene: TRBV19
CDR3aa: CASSNLPSGVLEQYF
CDR3nt: TGTGCCAGTAGTAATCTCCCTAGCGGGGTCTTGGAGCAGTACTTC

abundance: few
j_gene: TRBJ2-7
d_gene: .
v_gene: TRBV7-2
CDR3aa: CASSLRTAINEQYF
CDR3nt: TGTGCCAGCAGCTTAAGGACTGCTATAAACGAGCAGTACTTC

abundance: once
j_gene: TRBJ1-4
d_gene: TRBD1
v_gene: TRBV6-5
CDR3aa: CASRRTGSEKLFF
CDR3nt: TGTGCCAGCAGACGGACAGGGTCTGAAAAACTGTTTTTT

abundance: .
j_gene: TRBJ1-1
d_gene: TRBD1
v_gene: TRBV6-5
CDR3aa: CASRQPGQGNTEAFF
CDR3nt: TGTGCCAGCAGACAGCCGGGACAGGGGAACACTGAAGCTTTCTTT

abundance: .
j_gene: TRBJ2-6
d_gene: .
v_gene: TRBV6-6
CDR3aa: CASSRLQGSGANVLTF
CDR3nt: TGTGCCAGCAGTCGACTGCAGGGCTCTGGGGCCAACGTCCTGACTTTC

abundance: once
j_gene: TRBJ2-7
d_gene: .
v_gene: TRBV7-8
CDR3aa: CASSLEGAHEQYF
CDR3nt: TGTGCCAGCAGCTTGGAGGGGGCCCACGAGCAGTACTTC

abundance: .
j_gene: TRBJ2-7
d_gene: TRBD2
v_gene: TRBV6-5
CDR3aa: CASSYYRGGPTYEQYF
CDR3nt: TGTGCCAGCAGTTATTATCGGGGGGGCCCAACCTACGAGCAGTACTTC

abundance: .
j_gene: TRBJ1-4
d_gene: TRBD1
v_gene: TRBV29-1
CDR3aa: CSVRQGTTNEKLFF
CDR3nt: TGCAGCGTTAGACAGGGTACTACTAATGAAAAACTGTTTTTT

abundance: .
j_gene: TRBJ1-5
d_gene: .
v_gene: TRBV4-2
CDR3aa: CASSQDSTGGDQPQHF
CDR3nt: TGTGCCAGCAGCCAAGATAGTACGGGCGGGGACCAGCCCCAGCATTTT

abundance: .
j_gene: TRBJ2-3
d_gene: .
v_gene: TRBV5-4
CDR3aa: CASSTTSTDTQYF
CDR3nt: TGTGCCAGCAGCACTACTAGCACAGATACGCAGTATTTT

abundance: .
j_gene: TRBJ1-2
d_gene: .
v_gene: TRBV15
CDR3aa: CATSRDTVLRGSYTF
CDR3nt: TGTGCCACCAGCAGAGATACCGTTCTCAGGGGATCCTACACCTTC

abundance: .
j_gene: TRBJ2-2
d_gene: .
v_gene: TRBV28
CDR3aa: CASSLLRRWTGELFF
CDR3nt: TGTGCCAGCAGCCTACTACGGAGATGGACCGGGGAGCTGTTTTTT

abundance: .
j_gene: TRBJ2-3
d_gene: TRBD1
v_gene: TRBV11-1
CDR3aa: CASSPGTGDTDTQYF
CDR3nt: TGTGCCAGCAGCCCCGGGACAGGGGACACAGATACGCAGTATTTT

abundance: .
j_gene: TRBJ2-1
d_gene: TRBD2
v_gene: TRBV9
CDR3aa: CASAPRGVHRTRDYNEQFF
CDR3nt: TGTGCCAGCGCTCCGCGGGGGGTACACCGGACTAGGGATTACAATGAGCAGTTCTTC

abundance: .
j_gene: TRBJ1-1
d_gene: TRBD1
v_gene: TRBV5-1
CDR3aa: CASSLGQGSEAFF
CDR3nt: TGCGCCAGCAGCTTGGGACAGGGTTCTGAAGCTTTCTTT

abundance: .
j_gene: TRBJ2-3
d_gene: .
v_gene: TRBV13
CDR3aa: CASSPLATIISTDTQYF
CDR3nt: TGTGCCAGCAGCCCTCTAGCGACAATAATTTCCACAGATACGCAGTATTTT

abundance: .
j_gene: TRBJ2-2
d_gene: .
v_gene: TRBV4-2
CDR3aa: CASSQDRAGTGELFF
CDR3nt: TGTGCCAGCAGCCAAGATAGGGCAGGGACCGGGGAGCTGTTTTTT

abundance: .
j_gene: TRBJ2-7
d_gene: TRBD1
v_gene: TRBV4-2
CDR3aa: CASSQDGQGIYEQYF
CDR3nt: TGTGCCAGCAGCCAAGACGGACAGGGAATCTACGAGCAGTACTTC

abundance: .
j_gene: TRBJ2-5
d_gene: TRBD2
v_gene: TRBV19
CDR3aa: CASSIRRLAGGTQETQYF
CDR3nt: TGTGCCAGTAGTATAAGAAGACTAGCGGGGGGTACGCAAGAGACCCAGTACTTC

abundance: .
j_gene: TRBJ1-6
d_gene: .
v_gene: TRBV4-3
CDR3aa: CASSQGLQFSPLHF
CDR3nt: TGCGCCAGCAGCCAAGGTTTGCAGTTCTCACCCCTCCACTTT

abundance: .
j_gene: TRBJ2-2
d_gene: .
v_gene: TRBV5-1
CDR3aa: CASSWIPRGTYTGELFF
CDR3nt: TGCGCCAGCAGCTGGATCCCTCGGGGGACTTACACCGGGGAGCTGTTTTTT

abundance: .
j_gene: TRBJ2-7
d_gene: TRBD1
v_gene: TRBV5-6
CDR3aa: CASSLGQGVYEQYF
CDR3nt: TGTGCCAGCAGCTTGGGACAGGGGGTATATGAGCAGTACTTC

abundance: .
j_gene: TRBJ1-3
d_gene: .
v_gene: TRBV21-1
CDR3aa: CASSIRGGPGNTIYF
CDR3nt: TGTGCCAGCAGCATAAGGGGAGGTCCTGGAAACACCATATATTTT

abundance: .
j_gene: TRBJ1-4
d_gene: .
v_gene: TRBV15
CDR3aa: CATSRDVSASVLFF
CDR3nt: TGTGCCACCAGCAGAGATGTATCGGCTAGTGTCCTGTTTTTT

abundance: .
j_gene: TRBJ1-4
d_gene: .
v_gene: TRBV5-1
CDR3aa: CASSFGQGQEKLFF
CDR3nt: TGCGCCAGCAGCTTTGGCCAGGGTCAGGAAAAACTGTTTTTT

abundance: .
j_gene: TRBJ1-5
d_gene: .
v_gene: TRBV11-2
CDR3aa: CASSGGGRQPQHF
CDR3nt: TGTGCCAGCAGCGGGGGGGGGCGGCAGCCCCAGCATTTT

abundance: .
j_gene: TRBJ2-1
d_gene: .
v_gene: TRBV5-4
CDR3aa: CASSLGGGGSYNEQFF
CDR3nt: TGTGCCAGCAGCTTGGGCGGGGGCGGTTCATACAATGAGCAGTTCTTC

abundance: .
j_gene: TRBJ2-1
d_gene: TRBD2
v_gene: TRBV18
CDR3aa: CASSPPSGGAYNEQFF
CDR3nt: TGTGCCAGCTCACCGCCGAGCGGGGGGGCCTACAATGAGCAGTTCTTC

abundance: .
j_gene: TRBJ1-6
d_gene: .
v_gene: TRBV4-2
CDR3aa: CASSQETGRGGSPLHF
CDR3nt: TGTGCCAGCAGCCAAGAGACTGGTCGAGGAGGTTCACCCCTCCACTTT

abundance: .
j_gene: TRBJ1-2
d_gene: TRBD1
v_gene: TRBV27
CDR3aa: CASSPRDRGTRNYGYTF
CDR3nt: TGTGCCAGCAGTCCCCGCGACAGGGGAACACGGAACTATGGCTACACCTTC

abundance: few
j_gene: TRBJ1-5
d_gene: TRBD1
v_gene: TRBV5-6
CDR3aa: CASSRTGLGNQPQHF
CDR3nt: TGTGCCAGCAGCCGGACAGGACTCGGCAATCAGCCCCAGCATTTT

abundance: .
j_gene: TRBJ1-6
d_gene: .
v_gene: TRBV9
CDR3aa: CASSEGVGSYNSPLHF
CDR3nt: TGTGCCAGCAGCGAAGGGGTGGGCTCCTATAATTCACCCCTCCACTTT

abundance: .
j_gene: TRBJ1-6
d_gene: .
v_gene: TRBV7-2
CDR3aa: CASSPRWQASSYNSPLHF
CDR3nt: TGTGCCAGCAGCCCCCGCTGGCAGGCGAGCTCCTATAATTCACCCCTCCACTTT